These 22 T cell receptor beta chains were sequenced from one sample in a study of vaccination and CD4 T cells after COVID-19. No antigens are known for them. Treatment indicated: approximately nine-day PBMC culture with coronavirus spike peptide pools or control peptides (ViraFEST assay). Gathered ahead of the COVID-19 pandemic (2011-2018) were the CD4+ T cells of the unexposed donor. At the Johns Hopkins FTIC core, DNA taken from cultured CD4+ T cells was sequenced by way of the Oncomine TCR Beta short-read assay. One entry per CDR3 protein, called by TCRdb with MiXCR from the PCR reads. The sample lists 8,900 or so distinct CDR3 sequences; roughly a third were seen once. Sequences were obtained from CD4+ T cells from blood, cultured in vitro. Receptors originate from a human donor in good health.

The rearrangement joins TRBV10-3 to TRBJ2-7; TRBD1 agrees at 11 bases. Germline V gene data show CDR1 as ENHRY and CDR2 as SYGVKD. V gave up 7 bases and J gave up 1 base; unmatched junction bases: 3. CDR3 length: 14 amino acids. CDR3 in DNA: TGTGCCATCACGGGACAGGGGGGGTCCTACGAGCAGTACTTC. Its protein is CAITGQGGSYEQYF.

This rearrangement joins TRBV5-4 to TRBJ2-1, with D perhaps being TRBD1 or TRBD2 (6 bases each). The CDR3 consists of 13 residues. Germline-derived CDR1 and CDR2 are SGHNT and YYREEE (reference sequence). The V and J ends lost 6 bases and 7 bases respectively, with 14 bases between them. The CDR3: CASTREGGNEQFF. As DNA, the CDR3 is TGTGCCAGCACCCGGGAAGGGGGGAATGAGCAGTTCTTC.

This clonotype has only a few counts. CDR3 sequence: CASSLGGHSMRFF. The CDR3 coding sequence is TGTGCCAGCAGCCTCGGGGGCCATAGCATGCGGTTCTTC. J is TRBJ2-1 and V is TRBV7-9; D tentatively reads TRBD1 or TRBD2 (6 bases each). Trimming left V 5 bases short and J 15 bases short, with 20 bases between. This CDR3 contains 13 residues. Germline CDR1 and CDR2: SEHNR and FQNEAQ (reference sequence). The variable domain in full, with the rest retrieved from reference TRBV7-9 and TRBJ2-1, is DTGVSQNPRHKITKRGQNVTFRCDPISEHNRLYWYRQTLGQGPEFLTYFQNEAQLEKSRLLSDRFSAERPKGSFSTLEIQRTEQGDSAMYLCASSLGGHSMRFFGPGTRLTVL.

The DNA for the CDR3 is TGTGCCAGCAGACCACTGACAAACGACTATAATTCACCCCTCCACTTT. Its translation is CASRPLTNDYNSPLHF. The gene calls are TRBV7-9 and TRBJ1-6; D is unresolved. Trimming cost V 6 bases and J 3 bases, with 15 bases left between them. CDR1 is SEHNR and CDR2 is FQNEAQ in the germline V gene (reference sequence). The CDR3 has 16 residues.

On this clonotype itself: The junction differs from germline at one of its ends, possibly a read error. This chain links TRBV12-3 or TRBV12-4 with TRBJ1-2, with D perhaps matching TRBD1 (6 bases). The CDR3 totals 15 residues. The CDR3 nucleotides are TGTGCCAGCAGTTCACGACCACAGGGTGTCCACGGCTACACTTTC. It yields the protein CASSSRPQGVHGYTF.

The chain links TRBV5-1 to TRBJ1-1; perhaps TRBD1 as D (6 bases). Trimming took off 0 bases at V and 7 bases at J, with 10 bases between the two ends. From germline, CDR1 is SGHRS and CDR2 YFSETQ. CDR3 size: 13 residues. The CDR3 DNA reads as TGCGCCAGCAGCTTGGCAGGGGCCCTTGAAGCTTTCTTT. It translates to CASSLAGALEAFF.

The sample holds a few counts of this clonotype. The chain carries TRBV5-1 and TRBJ2-1; the D gene is possibly TRBD2 (5 bases). The CDR3 has 15 residues. The V gene lost 1 base and the J gene lost 2 bases, with 10 bases spanning the gap. Germline CDR1 and CDR2: SGHRS and YFSETQ. The CDR3 sequence is CASSLRRAAYNEQFF. CDR3 bases: TGCGCCAGCAGCTTGCGGCGGGCGGCCTACAATGAGCAGTTCTTC.

The V and J genes are TRBV7-8 and TRBJ1-2, with D perhaps TRBD1 (5 bases). The CDR3 extends over 17 amino acids. With 3 bases removed from V and 2 bases from J, the gap between germline ends came to 19 bases. Germline values: CDR1 SGHVS, CDR2 FQNEAQ. CDR3 amino acids: CASSLTPRGAGNYGYTF. CDR3 sequence (DNA): TGTGCCAGCAGCTTGACCCCTCGCGGGGCGGGGAACTATGGCTACACCTTC.

The chain combines TRBV9 with TRBJ1-1; TRBD1 is a possible D gene (5 bases). This CDR3 has 14 residues. Germline CDR1 is SGDLS and CDR2 is YYNGEE. Trimming took 0 bases from V and 1 from J, leaving 7 bases between them. CDR3 DNA sequence: TGTGCCAGCAGCGTAGACAGGCGGAACACTGAAGCTTTCTTT. Residues: CASSVDRRNTEAFF.

This clonotype showed up just once. The genes are TRBV11-2 and TRBJ2-2; no reliable D call. CDR3 length equals 15 residues. V lost 5 bases to trimming and J lost 1 base, with 11 bases between them. Per the germline V gene, CDR1 is SGHAT and CDR2 is FQNNGV. CDR3 region: CASSAAPGNTGELFF. CDR3 coding DNA: TGTGCCAGCAGCGCGGCCCCAGGGAACACCGGGGAGCTGTTTTTT.

The chain has TRBV20-1 and TRBJ1-3, with D unclear. The V end lost 5 bases, the J end lost 4 bases, and 12 bases lay between the germline ends. The CDR3 loop spans 13 amino acids. CDR1 and CDR2 from the germline V gene are DFQATT and SNEGSKA (reference sequence). CDR3 residues: CSAFKQFGNTIYF. Written as DNA, the CDR3 is TGCAGTGCTTTTAAACAGTTCGGAAACACCATATATTTT.

The chain joins TRBV20-1 to TRBJ1-2; 9 nucleotides match TRBD1. V was clipped by 0 bases and J by 4 bases; unmatched bases: 3. Germline V gene data show CDR1 as DFQATT and CDR2 as SNEGSKA (reference sequence). The CDR3 has 14 amino acids. Here the CDR3 reads CSAREDRGVYGYTF. The CDR3 DNA is TGCAGTGCTAGAGAGGACAGGGGCGTCTATGGCTACACCTTC.

This chain links TRBV6-1 with TRBJ1-2; D might be TRBD1 (6 bases). Germline CDR1 and CDR2: MNHNS and SASEGT. The CDR3 runs to 17 residues. Trimming pared 3 bases from V and 4 bases from J, leaving 21 bases between. CDR3 bases: TGTGCCAGCAGTGAGGTCGAATTGCGGGGGGCGAGCTATGGCTACACCTTC. Amino acids: CASSEVELRGASYGYTF.

Only one count was recorded for this clonotype. CDR3 region: CASSVAPDTEAFF. DNA of the CDR3: TGTGCCAGCAGCGTAGCTCCGGACACTGAAGCTTTCTTT. The chain is built from TRBV9 and TRBJ1-1, with unresolved D. Germline V gives CDR1 SGDLS, CDR2 YYNGEE. Trimming pared 0 bases from V and 3 bases from J, leaving 6 bases between. CDR3 length: 13 residues.

The genes are TRBV24-1 and TRBJ2-3; 10 bases align to TRBD2. This CDR3 region has 15 residues. The J segment lost 4 bases and the V segment lost 5 bases, leaving 5 bases of the junction unmatched. Germline assignment: CDR1 KGHDR and CDR2 SFDVKD. CDR3 nucleotides: TGTGCCACCAGTGTGAGCGGGGGGGCCTCAGATACGCAGTATTTT. Its protein product is CATSVSGGASDTQYF.

This clonotype showed up just a few times. CDR3 nucleotide sequence: TGCGCCAGCAGACGACAGGGAGACACTGAAGCTTTCTTT. It specifies CASRRQGDTEAFF. This sequence joins TRBV10-1 and TRBJ1-1; TRBD1 aligns across 7 bases. Trimming took 6 bases from V and 3 from J; bases not matched to a gene: 4. The germline V gene has CDR1 WNHNN and CDR2 SYGVQD (reference sequence). The CDR3 spans 13 residues.

The chain couples TRBV10-3 to TRBJ1-2, with D hard to call. The length of the CDR3 is 13 residues. Germline CDR1 is ENHRY and CDR2 is SYGVKD. V was cut by 6 bases and J by 8 bases, with 16 bases left in between. The CDR3 coding sequence is TGTGCCATCAGGGAGAATCCGAGCCCAGGCTACACCTTC. The encoded protein is CAIRENPSPGYTF.

V gene TRBV11-2 combines with J gene TRBJ2-7; the match to TRBD1 covers 7 bases. Germline lookup yields CDR1 SGHAT and CDR2 FQNNGV. Trimming cost V 0 bases and J 4 bases; bases outside gene matches: 3. This CDR3 comprises 14 residues. In nucleotides, the CDR3 is TGTGCCAGCAGCTTAGAGTCGGGACAGTACGAGCAGTACTTC. This translates into CASSLESGQYEQYF. The full variable domain, its missing parts supplied by reference TRBV11-2 and TRBJ2-7, is EAGVAQSPRYKIIEKRQSVAFWCNPISGHATLYWYQQILGQGPKLLIQFQNNGVVDDSQLPKDRFSAERLKGVDSTLKIQPAKLEDSAVYLCASSLESGQYEQYFGPGTRLTVT.

The chain has TRBV28 and TRBJ2-7, with D possibly called TRBD1 or TRBD2 (7 bases each). The germline V gene has CDR1 MDHEN and CDR2 SYDVKM. V lost 5 bases to trimming and J lost 3 bases, with 14 bases between them. This CDR3 has 14 amino acids. CDR3 residues: CASSQGGWDYEQYF. The CDR3, as DNA: TGTGCCAGCAGTCAGGGGGGGTGGGACTACGAGCAGTACTTC. Using reference TRBV28 and TRBJ2-7 for the parts outside the CDR3, the full variable domain is DVKVTQSSRYLVKRTGEKVFLECVQDMDHENMFWYRQDPGLGLRLIYFSYDVKMKEKGDIPEGYSVSREKKERFSLILESASTNQTSMYLCASSQGGWDYEQYFGPGTRLTVT.

This clonotype was counted a few times. The chain combines TRBV6-1 with TRBJ1-1; D gene unclear. Trimming removed 6 bases at V and 1 base at J, with 15 bases between. The CDR3 consists of 15 residues. CDR1 is MNHNS, CDR2 SASEGT, per germline. This CDR3 is CASSLPEPANTEAFF. CDR3 coding DNA: TGTGCCAGCAGCCTACCCGAACCAGCGAACACTGAAGCTTTCTTT.

V and J are TRBV27 and TRBJ1-2; TRBD1 matches at 10 bases. CDR1 and CDR2 from the germline V gene are MNHEY and SMNVEV (reference sequence). This CDR3 is built from 14 residues. The V segment lost 5 bases and the J segment 4 bases; nucleotides outside the gene matches: 4. CDR3 DNA sequence: TGTGCCAGCAGTCCCGGGACAGGGGTCTATGGCTACACCTTC. This translates into CASSPGTGVYGYTF.

This clonotype has just one count. The chain combines TRBV6-6 with TRBJ2-7; 10 nucleotides agree with TRBD1. Losses at the gene ends were 6 bases for V and 2 bases for J; bases not matched to a gene: 7. Germline V lookup: CDR1 MNHNY, CDR2 SVGAGI (reference sequence). The CDR3 consists of 15 residues. The CDR3, as DNA: TGTGCCAGCAGAATTGGGACAGGGGCCACCTACGAGCAGTACTTC. Protein: CASRIGTGATYEQYF.